This TCR beta chain originates from a study of OX40 agonist ivuxolimab in advanced cancers. Peripheral blood came from all dose cohorts at three timepoints. TCRdb's table, derived via immunoSEQ multiplex PCR, lists solely in-frame clones and lacks some. The table shows approximately 6,000 clones, with over 70% occurring only once. Study-wide results and caveats: Within 6 weeks, CD4+ and CD8+ blood T cells expanded clonally at 0.1 to 3.0 mg/kg.

This clone appeared once. No antigen is known for it. The germline CDR1 and CDR2 sequences are SEHNR and FQNEAQ (reference sequence). The CDR3 runs 14 residues. V gave up 1 base and J gave up 3 bases, with 10 bases separating them. This receptor was obtained from an adult with an advanced solid tumor such as melanoma, head and neck, liver or kidney cancer. The chain has TRBV7-9 and TRBJ2-7; D possibly corresponds to TRBD1 (5 bases). The sample was CD4+ or CD8+ T cells sorted from blood, taken in a trial of the OX40 agonist ivuxolimab. In DNA form, the CDR3 reads TGTGCCAGCAGCTTAGAAGGAAGGGGCTACGAGCAGTACTTC. This sequence encodes CASSLEGRGYEQYF. The whole variable domain, filled in from reference TRBV7-9 and TRBJ2-7, reads DTGVSQNPRHKITKRGQNVTFRCDPISEHNRLYWYRQTLGQGPEFLTYFQNEAQLEKSRLLSDRFSAERPKGSFSTLEIQRTEQGDSAMYLCASSLEGRGYEQYFGPGTRLTVT.